This is a list of T cell receptor beta chains from one sample in a study of CD8 T cells in ankylosing spondylitis. TCRdb called the 5' RACE reads again in MiXCR, with one record for every CDR3 protein. The sample holds approximately 250,000 distinct CDR3 sequences; more than 20% are singletons and the top ten take less than 0.75%. The material sequenced was blood, either unsorted or a sorted T cell fraction (not recorded which). All receptors come from a male donor with ankylosing spondylitis or in good health (not recorded which). CDR3s include the opening cysteine and the closing phenylalanine or tryptophan. D genes are given only for firm matches. Size values are once, few and many counts, or a class for expanded clones, and some rows have none.

D gene	V gene	clone size	J gene	CDR3 DNA	CDR3 protein
.	TRBV20-1	.	TRBJ2-1	TGCAGTGCTAACGACCGACGGCCCTACAATGAGCAGTTCTTC	CSANDRRPYNEQFF
TRBD1	TRBV4-1	many	TRBJ1-3	TGCGCCAGCAGCCCCCCCGGGACAGAACGAAACACCATATATTTT	CASSPPGTERNTIYF
.	TRBV20-1	many	TRBJ2-2	TGCAGTGCAACCCTCGTGGCCGGGGAGCTGTTTTTT	CSATLVAGELFF
TRBD2	TRBV20-1	many	TRBJ2-1	TGCAGTGCCGAGCCGTCGGCGGGGGGGCGGCGGGAGCAGTTCTTC	CSAEPSAGGRREQFF
.	TRBV15	few	TRBJ2-3	TGTGCCACCAGGGCTATCGGGCGCACAGATACGCAGTATTTT	CATRAIGRTDTQYF
.	TRBV5-1	.	TRBJ2-1	TGCGCCAGCAGCTTGGTACTAGCCACAAATGAGCAGTTCTTC	CASSLVLATNEQFF
.	TRBV12-3/TRBV12-4	many	TRBJ1-1	TGTGCCAGCGCCCGGGACACCAACACTGAAGCTTTCTTT	CASARDTNTEAFF
.	TRBV7-6	.	TRBJ2-2	TGTGCCAGCAGCGGTGTTCAGGTTAAGAACACCGGGGAGCTGTTTTTT	CASSGVQVKNTGELFF
.	TRBV29-1	many	TRBJ1-2	TGCAGCGTCAGGGCAATAGGTGGCTACACCTTC	CSVRAIGGYTF
.	TRBV10-2	few	TRBJ2-1	TGCGCCAGCAAAAAGGACGGGTACAATGAGCAGTTCTTC	CASKKDGYNEQFF